These T cell receptor beta chains were read from a single sample in a study of T cells in Graves' hyperthyroidism and ophthalmopathy. TCRdb re-called the multiplex PCR reads through MiXCR, storing one row per CDR3 protein. The sample contains 200,000 to 250,000 distinct CDR3 sequences, less than 20% of which appear only once. Sequencing used blood. The receptors originated from a woman between 18 and 30 years old with Graves' ophthalmopathy. Both conserved end residues are part of each CDR3. A D gene is named only where the DNA matches it firmly. Expanded clones get a size class; other rows say once, few or many, or leave the size out.

TRBV19,NA,NA,TRBJ2-1,CASSIAESYNEQFF,TGTGCCAGTAGTATAGCGGAATCCTACAATGAGCAGTTCTTC
TRBV20-1,TRBD1,many,TRBJ1-6,CSASRDRISPLHF,TGCAGTGCCTCGAGGGACAGGATCTCACCCCTCCACTTT
TRBV14,NA,many,TRBJ1-2,CASSQGALGYGYTF,TGTGCCAGCAGCCAAGGCGCCCTCGGCTATGGCTACACCTTC
TRBV10-3,NA,NA,TRBJ2-7,CAISGKRPTGPYEQYF,TGTGCCATCAGTGGGAAACGACCCACCGGGCCCTACGAGCAGTACTTC
TRBV19,NA,NA,TRBJ1-6,CASSDRKGSPLHF,TGTGCCAGTAGCGACAGGAAGGGGTCACCCCTCCACTTT
TRBV6-1,NA,many,TRBJ1-4,CASSGHGTRGNEKLFF,TGTGCCAGCAGTGGGCACGGGACACGGGGTAATGAAAAACTGTTTTTT
TRBV20-1,NA,many,TRBJ2-7,CSARPRGSYEQYF,TGCAGTGCTCGGCCGCGGGGTTCCTACGAGCAGTACTTC
TRBV2,NA,many,TRBJ1-1,CASSYGGAFF,TGTGCCAGCAGTTATGGGGGGGCTTTCTTT
TRBV10-3,TRBD2,few,TRBJ2-3,CAISETQRGRTDTQYF,TGTGCCATCAGCGAGACTCAGCGGGGCCGCACAGATACGCAGTATTTT
TRBV6-2/TRBV6-3,NA,many,TRBJ2-7,CASSYPQGKASYEQYF,TGTGCCAGCAGTTACCCACAGGGTAAAGCCTCCTACGAGCAGTACTTC
TRBV28,TRBD2,NA,TRBJ2-7,CASNPTVRTSGGALSEQYF,TGTGCCAGCAACCCAACGGTGAGGACTAGCGGGGGGGCCTTATCCGAGCAGTACTTC
TRBV11-3,TRBD1,few,TRBJ2-3,CASSLESGGGADTQYF,TGTGCCAGCAGCTTAGAATCAGGGGGCGGTGCAGATACGCAGTATTTT
TRBV20-1,NA,many,TRBJ2-1,CSAPGLTPYNEQFF,TGCAGTGCTCCAGGACTAACCCCCTACAATGAGCAGTTCTTC
TRBV5-6,NA,many,TRBJ2-5,CASSLTQAWGTQYF,TGTGCCAGCAGCTTGACCCAAGCCTGGGGGACCCAGTACTTC
TRBV3-1,NA,many,TRBJ1-1,CASSQSTVNTEAFF,TGTGCCAGCAGCCAATCGACAGTGAACACTGAAGCTTTCTTT
TRBV28,TRBD1,NA,TRBJ1-5,CASSGRVASPDRGIESNQPQHF,TGTGCCAGCAGTGGGAGGGTGGCGTCTCCCGACAGGGGGATAGAAAGCAATCAGCCCCAGCATTTT
TRBV9,TRBD2,many,TRBJ2-3,CASSPGTSDGTDTQYF,TGTGCCAGCAGTCCCGGGACTAGCGACGGCACAGATACGCAGTATTTT
TRBV28,NA,many,TRBJ1-3,CATRQGQGGNTIYF,TGTGCCACCCGCCAGGGGCAAGGTGGAAACACCATATATTTT
TRBV11-2,NA,NA,TRBJ1-1,CASSSLGRHDEAFF,TGTGCCAGCAGCTCCCTGGGACGGCACGATGAAGCTTTCTTT
TRBV19,TRBD1,NA,TRBJ1-2,CASSINRGEGGYTF,TGTGCCAGTAGTATAAACAGGGGCGAGGGAGGCTACACCTTC
TRBV12-3/TRBV12-4,NA,many,TRBJ1-1,CASSLGSNTEAFF,TGTGCCAGCAGTTTAGGATCAAACACTGAAGCTTTCTTT
TRBV4-1,TRBD1,many,TRBJ1-2,CASSSKTRGQGAGYTF,TGCGCCAGCAGCTCCAAGACCCGCGGACAGGGGGCTGGCTACACCTTC